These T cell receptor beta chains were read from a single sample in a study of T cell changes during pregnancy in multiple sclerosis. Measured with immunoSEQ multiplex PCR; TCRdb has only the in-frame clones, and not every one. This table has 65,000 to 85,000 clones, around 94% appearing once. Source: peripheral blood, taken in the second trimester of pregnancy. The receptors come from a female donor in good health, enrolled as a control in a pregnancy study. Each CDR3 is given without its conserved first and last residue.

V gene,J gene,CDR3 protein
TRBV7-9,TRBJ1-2,ASSFTGSLYGYT
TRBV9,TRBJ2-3,ASSALFWGGGDTQY
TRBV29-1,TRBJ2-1,SVREDIYNEQF
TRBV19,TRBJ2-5,ASSTRVDQETQY
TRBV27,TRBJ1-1,ASSTGTEAF
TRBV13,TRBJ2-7,ASSLGLEGDEYYEQY
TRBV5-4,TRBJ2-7,ASSEDRRPYEQY
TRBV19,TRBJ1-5,ASSISPGGNQPQH
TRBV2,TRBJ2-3,ASEMGYPTTDTQY
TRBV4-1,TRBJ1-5,ASSQETGRVIQPQH
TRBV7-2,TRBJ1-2,ASSSQAVTGYT
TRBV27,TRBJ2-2,ASSFMSGITGELF
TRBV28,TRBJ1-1,ASSYRDRGYRAF
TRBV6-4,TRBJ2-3,ASSEAGGTDTQY
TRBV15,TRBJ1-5,ATSNRNQPQH
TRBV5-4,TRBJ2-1,ASSQLESPYNEQF
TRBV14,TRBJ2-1,ASSPTSGRGNEQF
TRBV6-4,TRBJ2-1,ASSPGTSGRSSYNEQF
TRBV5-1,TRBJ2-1,ASSLTSGIYNEQF
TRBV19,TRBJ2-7,ASSSGSINEQY
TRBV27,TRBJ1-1,ASSLFSQGGNTEAF
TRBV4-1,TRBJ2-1,ASSQDPPPGSRNEQF
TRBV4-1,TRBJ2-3,ASSPKGGFGTDTQY
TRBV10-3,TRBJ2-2,AMRRATGELF
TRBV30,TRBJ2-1,AWVPTRGYNEQF
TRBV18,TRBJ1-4,ASSPGQNEKLF
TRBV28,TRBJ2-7,ASSLVAGGGSYEQY
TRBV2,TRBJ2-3,ASKTSDTTDTQY
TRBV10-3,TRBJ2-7,GGGAPRSYTSGYLYEQY
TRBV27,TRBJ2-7,ASRGTGVWEQY
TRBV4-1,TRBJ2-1,ASSQGALAGPRGNEQF
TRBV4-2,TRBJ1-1,ASSQTGDMRDTEAF
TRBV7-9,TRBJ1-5,ASSRGDGQPQH
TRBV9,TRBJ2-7,ASSAGTSGLYEQY
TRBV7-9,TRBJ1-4,ASSYGNNEKLF
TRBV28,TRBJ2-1,ASSFETSGRLEQF
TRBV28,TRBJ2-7,ASSNPGLAVSYEQY
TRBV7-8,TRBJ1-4,ASSLRGASEKLF
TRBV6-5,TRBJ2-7,ASTLAGELGEQY
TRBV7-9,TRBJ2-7,ASSQTGTNSYEQY
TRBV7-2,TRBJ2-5,ASSPRTGETQY
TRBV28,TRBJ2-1,ASRRTSNEQF
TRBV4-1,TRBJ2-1,ASSQGRGGRASNEQF
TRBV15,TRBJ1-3,ATSRYSTGSGNTIY
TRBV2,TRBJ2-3,ASSEGRGWY
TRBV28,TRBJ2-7,ASSAGTRGQY
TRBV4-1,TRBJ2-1,ASSPANTESSYNEQF